Below, 12 T cell receptor beta chains from the same sample are listed, as sequenced in a study of blood T cell repertoires in COVID-19. Produced via immunoSEQ multiplex PCR; TCRdb's table is partial and in-frame only. The sample lists a few hundred thousand clones; approximately 86% were seen once. The sequencing input was PBMCs or T cells enriched from blood (not recorded which). Every receptor here comes from a woman in her thirties or forties with acute COVID-19.

The chain joins TRBV28 to TRBJ1-1, with unresolved D. CDR3 length: 18 amino acids. V was shortened by 2 bases and J by 3 bases, with 22 bases between the two germline ends. CDR1 is MDHEN, CDR2 SYDVKM, per germline. The CDR3 DNA is TGTGCCAGCAGTTTAAAGGGTCGGGTCAGCCCAGCGGACACTGAAGCTTTCTTT. This codes for CASSLKGRVSPADTEAFF.

The V and J genes are TRBV3-1 (or the pseudogene TRBV3-2) and TRBJ2-3; D may be TRBD2 (6 bases). The CDR3 spans 14 residues. Germline CDR1 reads LGHDT; CDR2 reads YNNKEL (reference sequence). The V end lost 3 bases, the J end lost 1 base, and 8 bases lay between the germline ends. The CDR3 loop is CASSQRRGTDTQYF. CDR3 bases: TGTGCCAGCAGCCAGAGGAGGGGCACAGATACGCAGTATTTT.

The CDR3 DNA sequence: TGTGCCAGTAGGAGGGCGGGTGAGCGGGATACGCAGTATTTT. This encodes CASRRAGERDTQYF. This chain joins TRBV19 and TRBJ2-3; tentative D call: TRBD2 (5 bases). Germline V gives CDR1 LNHDA, CDR2 SQIVND (reference sequence). CDR3 length equals 14 residues. V was clipped by 6 bases and J by 6 bases, with 16 bases between them. Full variable domain (outside the CDR3, taken from reference TRBV19 and TRBJ2-3): DGGITQSPKYLFRKEGQNVTLSCEQNLNHDAMYWYRQDPGQGLRLIYYSQIVNDFQKGDIAEGYSVSREKKESFPLTVTSAQKNPTAFYLCASRRAGERDTQYFGPGTRLTVL.

The chain uses TRBV28 and TRBJ2-1; 8 bases are shared with TRBD2. This CDR3 contains 17 residues. From germline, CDR1 is MDHEN and CDR2 SYDVKM. V trimming: 1 base; J trimming: 9 bases; junction bases outside the gene matches: 14. CDR3 in amino acids: CASSLFGGAGTRGEQFF. The CDR3 DNA reads TGTGCCAGCAGTTTATTTGGGGGGGCGGGGACTAGAGGTGAGCAGTTCTTC.

The genes are TRBV11-2 and TRBJ1-2; tentatively, D is TRBD1 (5 bases). The V gene's germline CDR1 is SGHAT and CDR2 FQNNGV. V lost 3 bases, J lost 4 bases, and 9 bases lay in between. This CDR3 spans 13 amino acids. The CDR3 DNA is TGTGCCAGCAGCTTCGACAGAACCTATGGCTACACCTTC. Its protein product is CASSFDRTYGYTF.

The genes are TRBV29-1 and TRBJ1-1; 9 bases line up with TRBD1. Germline CDR1 is SQVTM and CDR2 is ANQGSEA. The CDR3 is 13 residues long. V was pared by 2 bases and J by 3 bases, with 1 base of the junction left unmatched. For the CDR3, the DNA is TGCAGCGTTGAACGACAGGGGGACACTGAAGCTTTCTTT. This encodes CSVERQGDTEAFF.

This clone was detected only a few times. The rearrangement links TRBV28 to TRBJ2-3; a possible D gene is TRBD1 (5 bases). Germline V gives CDR1 MDHEN, CDR2 SYDVKM. Trimming stripped 5 bases from V and 1 base from J, with 13 bases between. The CDR3 totals 15 residues. The DNA for the CDR3 is TGTGCCAGCAGTGTTAGGGGTGGCGGCACAGATACGCAGTATTTT. Amino acid sequence: CASSVRGGGTDTQYF.

This sequence joins TRBV28 and TRBJ1-1, with 7 positions matching TRBD1. This CDR3 has 17 residues. Germline CDR1 and CDR2: MDHEN and SYDVKM. J was trimmed by 0 bases and V by 8 bases; bases with no gene match: 15. CDR3 region: CASPSEGHRGVNTEAFF. The CDR3 coding sequence is TGTGCCAGCCCTTCCGAGGGGCACAGGGGAGTGAACACTGAAGCTTTCTTT.

This chain joins TRBV19 and TRBJ2-1; 10 bases line up with TRBD2. V dropped 1 base and J dropped 9; count of bases not matched to a gene: 9. The CDR3 has 16 residues. The germline V gene has CDR1 LNHDA and CDR2 SQIVND (reference sequence). The CDR3 region is CASSIVRTSGMGEQFF. The CDR3 region has the DNA TGTGCCAGTAGTATAGTTAGAACTAGCGGGATGGGTGAGCAGTTCTTC.

The rearrangement uses TRBV13 and TRBJ1-1; 7 nucleotides align to TRBD1. J was trimmed by 5 bases and V by 5 bases; bases with no gene match: 11. Germline assignment: CDR1 PRHDT and CDR2 FYEKMQ (reference sequence). The CDR3 spans 15 residues. CDR3 in amino acids: CASSPARQGGTEAFF. CDR3 DNA sequence: TGTGCCAGCAGCCCTGCTCGACAGGGAGGTACTGAAGCTTTCTTT.

The chain carries TRBV15 and TRBJ1-3; no clear D gene. The CDR3 spans 15 residues. Germline V CDR1 and CDR2: LNHNV, YYDKDF (reference sequence). The V and J ends lost 5 bases and 0 bases respectively, with 11 bases between them. This CDR3 reads CATSEAGSSGNTIYF. The CDR3 DNA sequence: TGTGCCACCAGCGAGGCGGGAAGCTCTGGAAACACCATATATTTT.

The J gene is TRBJ2-1, the V gene TRBV6-2 or TRBV6-3; D is uncertain. This CDR3 has 13 amino acids. Germline loops: CDR1 MNHEY, CDR2 SVGEGT. V was clipped by 5 bases and J by 4 bases, with 9 bases between them. The CDR3 sequence is CASSNRRYNEQFF. The CDR3 DNA reads TGTGCCAGCAGTAATAGAAGATACAATGAGCAGTTCTTC.